This T cell receptor beta chain emerged from a study of shared clonotypes between healthy human individuals. Broader study findings: Clonotype sharing levels among donors were expected to vary with sequencing depth. Clonotype sharing across a few donors was observed for 4% to 6.5% of naive CD4 clonotypes. It was only blood that was sampled, and tissue repertoires likely differ.

Looked up from germline, CDR1 is MNHNS and CDR2 is SASEGT. The germline V and J ends were trimmed by 2 bases and 0 bases, with 19 bases remaining between them. The CDR3 is 19 amino acids. Regarding this clone: Its antigen is not known.

CD8 cells classed as naive were CD45RO-negative and positively selected for CCR7, excluding terminally differentiated effector memory CD45RA+ cells. HIV-negative, healthy adults without recent acute infections or vaccinations were the donors. The protocol was immunoSEQ multiplex PCR, while the TCRdb copy is restricted to in-frame clones and leaves out a portion. Found here are about 2 million clones, about 95% of them singletons; the top ten hold 0.85% to 1.2%. The material sequenced was naive CD8+ T cells sorted from blood. The clonotype originates from a man younger than 35 in good health. The J gene is TRBJ1-4, the V gene TRBV6-1; no firm D call. CDR3 sequence: CASSELRTLGVATNEKLFF. The CDR3 nucleotides read TGTGCCAGCAGTGAACTCCGGACTCTCGGAGTTGCAACTAATGAAAAACTGTTTTTT.